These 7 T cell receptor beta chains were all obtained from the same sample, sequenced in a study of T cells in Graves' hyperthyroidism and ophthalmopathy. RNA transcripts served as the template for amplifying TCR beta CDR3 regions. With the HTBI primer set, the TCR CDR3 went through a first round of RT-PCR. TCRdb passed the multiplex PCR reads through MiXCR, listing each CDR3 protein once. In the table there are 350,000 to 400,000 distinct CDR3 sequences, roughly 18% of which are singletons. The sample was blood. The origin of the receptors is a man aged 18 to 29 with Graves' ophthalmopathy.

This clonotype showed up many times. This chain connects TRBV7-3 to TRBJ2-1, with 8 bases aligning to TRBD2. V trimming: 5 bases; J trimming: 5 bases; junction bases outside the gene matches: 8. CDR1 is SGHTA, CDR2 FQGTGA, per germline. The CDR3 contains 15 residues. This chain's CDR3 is CASSTARGGNNEQFF. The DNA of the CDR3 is TGTGCCAGCAGCACCGCCCGCGGGGGGAACAATGAGCAGTTCTTC.

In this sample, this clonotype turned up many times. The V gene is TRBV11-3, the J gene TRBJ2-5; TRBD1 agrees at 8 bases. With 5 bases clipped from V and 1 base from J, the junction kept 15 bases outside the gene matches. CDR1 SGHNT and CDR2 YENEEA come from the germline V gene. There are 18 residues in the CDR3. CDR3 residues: CASSPRTGRMEVQETQYF. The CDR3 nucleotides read TGTGCCAGCAGCCCGAGGACAGGGAGGATGGAGGTCCAAGAGACCCAGTACTTC.

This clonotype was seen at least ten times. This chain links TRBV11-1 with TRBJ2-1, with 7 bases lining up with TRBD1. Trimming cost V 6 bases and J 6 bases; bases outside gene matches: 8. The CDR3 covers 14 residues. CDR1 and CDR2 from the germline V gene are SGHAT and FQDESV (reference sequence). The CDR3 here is CASRSDRVVNEQFF. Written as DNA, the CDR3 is TGTGCCAGCAGATCAGACAGGGTAGTCAATGAGCAGTTCTTC.

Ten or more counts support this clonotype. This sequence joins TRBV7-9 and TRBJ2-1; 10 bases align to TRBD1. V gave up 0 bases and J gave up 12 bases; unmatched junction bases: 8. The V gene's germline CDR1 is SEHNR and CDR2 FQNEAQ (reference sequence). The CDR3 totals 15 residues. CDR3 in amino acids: CASSLAETGGVGQFF. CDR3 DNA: TGTGCCAGCAGCTTAGCGGAGACAGGGGGCGTGGGGCAGTTCTTC.

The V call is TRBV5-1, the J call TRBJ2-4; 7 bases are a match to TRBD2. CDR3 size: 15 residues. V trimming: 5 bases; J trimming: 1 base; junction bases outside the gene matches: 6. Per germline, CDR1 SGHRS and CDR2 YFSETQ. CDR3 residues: CASSFQAGAKNIQYF. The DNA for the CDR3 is TGCGCCAGCAGTTTTCAAGCGGGGGCCAAAAACATTCAGTACTTC.

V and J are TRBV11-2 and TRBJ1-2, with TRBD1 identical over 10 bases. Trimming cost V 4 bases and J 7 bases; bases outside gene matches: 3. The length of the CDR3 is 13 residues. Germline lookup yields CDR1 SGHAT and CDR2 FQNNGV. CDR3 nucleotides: TGTGCCAGCAGCTCGACAGGGGGCCGTGGCTACACCTTC. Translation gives CASSSTGGRGYTF.

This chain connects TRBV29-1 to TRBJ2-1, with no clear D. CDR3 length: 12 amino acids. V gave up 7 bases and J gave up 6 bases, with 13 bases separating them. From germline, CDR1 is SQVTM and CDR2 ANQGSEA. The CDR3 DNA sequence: TGCAGCGCAGAGGCCAGGCGCAATGAGCAGTTCTTC. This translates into CSAEARRNEQFF.